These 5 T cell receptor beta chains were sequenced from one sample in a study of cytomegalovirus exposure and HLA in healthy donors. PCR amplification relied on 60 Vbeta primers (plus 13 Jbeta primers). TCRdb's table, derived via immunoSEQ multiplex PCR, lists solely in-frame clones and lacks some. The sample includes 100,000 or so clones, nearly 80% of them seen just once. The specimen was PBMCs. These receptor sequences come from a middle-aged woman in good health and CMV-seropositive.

CDR3 residues: CATAGTGYPYEQYF. In nucleotides, the CDR3 is TGTGCCACCGCCGGGACAGGGTACCCTTACGAGCAGTACTTC. The V and J genes are TRBV10-3 and TRBJ2-7, with 9 bases lining up with TRBD1. CDR3 length equals 14 residues. V lost 10 bases to trimming and J lost 4 bases; unmatched junction nucleotides: 11. Germline V gene data show CDR1 as ENHRY and CDR2 as SYGVKD.

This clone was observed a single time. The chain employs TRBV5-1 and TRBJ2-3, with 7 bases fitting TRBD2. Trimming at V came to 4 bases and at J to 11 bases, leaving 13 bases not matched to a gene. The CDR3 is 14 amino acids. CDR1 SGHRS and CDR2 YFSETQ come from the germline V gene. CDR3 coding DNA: TGCGCCAGCAGCCGGGAGGCTGTTGAGAATCTGCAGTATTTT. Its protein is CASSREAVENLQYF.

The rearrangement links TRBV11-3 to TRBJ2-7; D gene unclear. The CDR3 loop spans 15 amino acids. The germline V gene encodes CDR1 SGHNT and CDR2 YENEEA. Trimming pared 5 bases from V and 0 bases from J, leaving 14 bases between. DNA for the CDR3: TGTGCCAGCAGCCCACGACAAACAAACTCCTACGAGCAGTACTTC. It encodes CASSPRQTNSYEQYF.

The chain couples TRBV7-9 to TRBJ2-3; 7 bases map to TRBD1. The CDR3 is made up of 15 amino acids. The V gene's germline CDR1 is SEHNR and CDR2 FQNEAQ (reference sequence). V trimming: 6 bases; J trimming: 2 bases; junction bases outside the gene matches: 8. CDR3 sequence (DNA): TGTGCCAGCAGACAAACAGGGGCTTCCACAGATACGCAGTATTTT. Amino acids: CASRQTGASTDTQYF.

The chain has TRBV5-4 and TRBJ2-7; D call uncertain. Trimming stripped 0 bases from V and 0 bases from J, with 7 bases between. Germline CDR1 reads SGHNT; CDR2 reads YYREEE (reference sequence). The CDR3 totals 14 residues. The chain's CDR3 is CASSLGGGSYEQYF. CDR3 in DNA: TGTGCCAGCAGCTTGGGAGGCGGCTCCTACGAGCAGTACTTC.